Below are 23 T cell receptor beta chains sequenced from a single sample in a study of cytomegalovirus exposure and HLA in healthy donors. The protocol was immunoSEQ multiplex PCR, while the TCRdb copy is restricted to in-frame clones and leaves out a portion. The sample shows approximately 160,000 clones, 75% to 90% of them seen only once. The material sequenced was PBMCs. The origin of the receptors is a woman aged 18-29 years in good health and CMV-seronegative.

This chain connects TRBV10-1 to TRBJ1-2; D is ambiguous. The CDR3 consists of 18 residues. Trimming left V 0 bases short and J 4 bases short, with 21 bases between. The germline V gene has CDR1 WNHNN and CDR2 SYGVQD (reference sequence). The CDR3: CASSESRVVQPGIYGYTF. In nucleotides, the CDR3 is TGCGCCAGCAGTGAGTCGAGGGTCGTACAGCCCGGAATCTATGGCTACACCTTC.

The V gene is TRBV5-6, the J gene TRBJ2-1; 9 bases fit TRBD2. CDR1 is SGHDT, CDR2 YYEEEE, per germline. After removal of 2 bases from V and 4 bases from J, the junction contained 4 bases not matched to a gene. The CDR3 has 15 amino acids. Here the CDR3 reads CASSFPSGAYNEQFF. CDR3 in DNA: TGTGCCAGCAGCTTCCCTAGCGGGGCATACAATGAGCAGTTCTTC.

The J gene is TRBJ2-2, the V gene TRBV11-3, with 12 bases that match TRBD2. After removal of 5 bases from V and 1 base from J, the junction contained 8 bases not matched to a gene. Germline V CDR1 and CDR2: SGHNT, YENEEA. This CDR3 is built from 18 residues. The CDR3 spells CASSQIRTSGVNTGELFF. In DNA, the CDR3 is TGTGCCAGCAGCCAAATACGGACTAGCGGGGTGAACACCGGGGAGCTGTTTTTT.

V gene TRBV19 combines with J gene TRBJ2-7; 8 bases match TRBD2. From germline, CDR1 is LNHDA and CDR2 SQIVND (reference sequence). Losses at the gene ends were 1 base for V and 1 base for J; bases not matched to a gene: 6. CDR3 size: 16 residues. This CDR3 reads CASSIGPASGSYEQYF. In DNA form, the CDR3 reads TGTGCCAGTAGTATAGGTCCGGCTAGCGGGTCCTACGAGCAGTACTTC.

This chain connects TRBV11-2 to TRBJ1-2; 9 positions agree with TRBD1. The CDR3 consists of 15 residues. V trimming: 4 bases; J trimming: 5 bases; junction bases outside the gene matches: 8. Germline CDR1 is SGHAT and CDR2 is FQNNGV. Written as DNA, the CDR3 is TGTGCCAGCAGCTCATCCGGGACAGGGCTTTATGGCTACACCTTC. Its protein is CASSSSGTGLYGYTF.

The gene calls are TRBV20-1 and TRBJ2-7, with no clear D. The germline V gene encodes CDR1 DFQATT and CDR2 SNEGSKA (reference sequence). The CDR3 length is 11 residues. V gave up 4 bases and J gave up 3 bases, with 7 bases separating them. The DNA of the CDR3 is TGCAGTGCTATACTCAACTACGAGCAGTACTTC. Protein: CSAILNYEQYF.

V is TRBV19 and J is TRBJ1-4, with D perhaps matching TRBD1 (6 bases). The CDR3 sequence is 15 residues long. V was pared by 4 bases and J by 0 bases, with 9 bases between. Germline V gene data show CDR1 as LNHDA and CDR2 as SQIVND (reference sequence). The CDR3: CASSKGGATNEKLFF. CDR3 nucleotide sequence: TGTGCCAGTAGTAAAGGGGGAGCAACTAATGAAAAACTGTTTTTT.

With regard to this clone: Distinct nucleotide sequences in the sample also encode this CDR3. This chain connects TRBV30 to TRBJ1-2; no definite D call. This CDR3 comprises 13 residues. V shed 0 bases and J shed 5 bases, with 10 bases lying between them. Germline loops: CDR1 GTSNPN, CDR2 SVGIG (reference sequence). CDR3 sequence reads: CAWSVRGGYGYTF. For the CDR3, the DNA is TGTGCCTGGAGTGTACGAGGAGGTTATGGCTACACCTTC.

The rearrangement uses TRBV7-8 and TRBJ2-7, with D perhaps TRBD1 (6 bases). Germline loops: CDR1 SGHVS, CDR2 FQNEAQ. The CDR3 totals 14 residues. Trimming pared 5 bases from V and 2 bases from J, leaving 13 bases between. The CDR3 nucleotides are TGTGCCAGCAGCCCAGGGACAACCGCCTACGAGCAGTACTTC. Translated: CASSPGTTAYEQYF.

V is TRBV12-5 and J is TRBJ1-3; D unresolved. V lost 1 base to trimming and J lost 6 bases, with 7 bases between them. This CDR3 has 13 amino acids. Germline CDR1 is LGHNT and CDR2 is FRNRAP. The DNA for the CDR3 is TGTGCTAGTGGTTTGGCCCCATCAAACACCATATATTTT. It encodes CASGLAPSNTIYF.

The CDR3 DNA is TGTGCCAGCAGCTCAGGACAGGGTCACCGGGAGCTGTTTTTT. Residues: CASSSGQGHRELFF. This chain links TRBV5-8 with TRBJ2-2, with 8 bases aligning to TRBD1. Germline CDR1 reads SGHTS; CDR2 reads YDEGEE. Trimming removed 3 bases from V and 9 bases from J; junction bases left unmatched: 7. This CDR3 has 14 amino acids.

This chain uses TRBV11-2 with TRBJ2-1, with D possibly matching TRBD1 (5 bases). Germline V lookup: CDR1 SGHAT, CDR2 FQNNGV. The CDR3 spans 15 residues. V lost 1 base and J 3 bases, leaving 10 bases between the germline ends. The CDR3 bases are TGTGCCAGCAGCTTAGGACAGACCATCTACAATGAGCAGTTCTTC. Translated: CASSLGQTIYNEQFF.

This rearrangement joins TRBV5-5 to TRBJ2-5; D remains unclear. CDR3 size: 11 residues. The ends were cut back, 4 bases at V and 2 bases at J, with 3 bases in the middle. Germline V gene data show CDR1 as SGHKS and CDR2 as YYEKEE (reference sequence). DNA of the CDR3: TGTGCCAGCAGCCGTCAAGAGACCCAGTACTTC. This translates into CASSRQETQYF.

The V gene is TRBV11-2, the J gene TRBJ2-2; D is unresolved. Germline values: CDR1 SGHAT, CDR2 FQNNGV. Trimming cost V 2 bases and J 6 bases, with 7 bases left between them. The CDR3 has 13 residues. CDR3 sequence (DNA): TGTGCCAGCAGCTTACAGGAAGCCGGGGAGCTGTTTTTT. It specifies CASSLQEAGELFF. The full variable domain, rest sourced from reference TRBV11-2 and TRBJ2-2, is EAGVAQSPRYKIIEKRQSVAFWCNPISGHATLYWYQQILGQGPKLLIQFQNNGVVDDSQLPKDRFSAERLKGVDSTLKIQPAKLEDSAVYLCASSLQEAGELFFGEGSRLTVL.

The J gene is TRBJ2-7, the V gene TRBV9, with D possibly being TRBD2 (5 bases). The CDR3 sequence is 15 residues long. V gave up 0 bases and J gave up 3 bases, with 13 bases separating them. The germline V gene encodes CDR1 SGDLS and CDR2 YYNGEE. The CDR3 protein is CASSVGNSGYYEQYF. In DNA form, the CDR3 reads TGTGCCAGCAGCGTAGGGAATTCGGGGTACTACGAGCAGTACTTC.

This rearrangement joins TRBV14 to TRBJ2-7; D might be TRBD2 (6 bases). The CDR3 spans 18 residues. CDR1 and CDR2 (germline): SGHDN, FVKESK. V lost 0 bases and J lost 4, with 22 bases in between. The CDR3 DNA follows: TGTGCCAGCAGCCAAGAAAACTGGCGAGGGAGGTCCATATACGAGCAGTACTTC. Translated, it gives CASSQENWRGRSIYEQYF.

The rearrangement joins TRBV4-3 to TRBJ2-2, with a possible D match to TRBD1 (5 bases). The CDR3 spans 15 residues. The germline CDR1 and CDR2 sequences are LGHNA and YSLEER. Trimming left V 1 base short and J 6 bases short, with 12 bases between. In DNA, the CDR3 is TGCGCCAGCAGCCAAGTGAAGGGGATGTCCGGGGAGCTGTTTTTT. Translated, it gives CASSQVKGMSGELFF.

CDR3 nucleotides: TGTGCCAGCAGCCCATTAGGGGGCCTCACCACTGAAGCTTTCTTT. Translated, it gives CASSPLGGLTTEAFF. The chain uses TRBV7-6 and TRBJ1-1; the match to TRBD1 covers 7 bases. The trim removed 5 bases at V and 4 bases at J, leaving 10 bases unmatched. There are 15 residues in the CDR3. Per germline, CDR1 SGHVS and CDR2 FNYEAQ. Drawing the rest from reference TRBV7-6 and TRBJ1-1, the complete variable domain is GAGVSQSPRYKVTKRGQDVALRCDPISGHVSLYWYRQALGQGPEFLTYFNYEAQQDKSGLPNDRFSAERPEGSISTLTIQRTEQRDSAMYRCASSPLGGLTTEAFFGQGTRLTVV.

The CDR3 region has the DNA TGCGCCAGCAGCTACGCGTCGAATGGCGGTGAAAAACTGTTTTTT. Its translation is CASSYASNGGEKLFF. V and J are TRBV5-1 and TRBJ1-4, with D hard to call. Trimming cost V 3 bases and J 7 bases, with 16 bases left between them. Germline lookup yields CDR1 SGHRS and CDR2 YFSETQ. The CDR3 has 15 residues.

The sample holds one count of this clone. The rearrangement uses TRBV4-3 and TRBJ2-3; 9 nucleotides align to TRBD1. This CDR3 has 16 amino acids. Germline CDR1 and CDR2: LGHNA and YSLEER. With V trimmed by 3 bases and J by 1 base, 5 bases remained unmatched. CDR3 residues: CASSHRWTGGTDTQYF. In DNA, the CDR3 is TGCGCCAGCAGCCATAGGTGGACAGGGGGCACAGATACGCAGTATTTT.

The chain is built from TRBV6-5 and TRBJ1-2; TRBD1 aligns across 7 bases. V lost 5 bases to trimming and J lost 7 bases; unmatched junction nucleotides: 7. The CDR3 totals 13 residues. The germline V gene encodes CDR1 MNHEY and CDR2 SVGAGI. This CDR3 reads CASSPQGFSGYTF. The CDR3 DNA is TGTGCCAGCAGTCCACAGGGGTTTTCTGGCTACACCTTC.

In its sample, this clone was seen a few times. The chain couples TRBV11-2 to TRBJ2-7; D may be TRBD2 (6 bases). CDR1 and CDR2 (germline): SGHAT, FQNNGV. The CDR3 length is 15 residues. V lost 0 bases, J lost 4 bases, and 13 bases lay in between. CDR3 sequence reads: CASSLELAGRYEQYF. The CDR3 nucleotides are TGTGCCAGCAGCTTAGAACTAGCCGGTAGATACGAGCAGTACTTC.

V and J are TRBV18 and TRBJ1-4, with D perhaps matching TRBD1 (5 bases). The CDR3 length is 15 residues. Per germline, CDR1 KGHSH and CDR2 LQKENI. The V and J ends lost 2 bases and 4 bases respectively, with 11 bases between them. This CDR3 reads CASSPGAPGNEKLFF. CDR3 bases: TGTGCCAGCTCACCAGGGGCTCCGGGTAATGAAAAACTGTTTTTT.